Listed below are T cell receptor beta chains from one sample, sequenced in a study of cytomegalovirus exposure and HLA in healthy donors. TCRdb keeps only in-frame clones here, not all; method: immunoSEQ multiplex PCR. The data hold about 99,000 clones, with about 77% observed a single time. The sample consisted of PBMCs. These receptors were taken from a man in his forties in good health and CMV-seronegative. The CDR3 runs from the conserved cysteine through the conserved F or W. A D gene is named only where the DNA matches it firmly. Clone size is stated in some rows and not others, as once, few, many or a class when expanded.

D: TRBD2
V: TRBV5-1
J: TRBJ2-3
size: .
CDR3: CASSERTGTSGRVTDTQYF
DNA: TGCGCCAGCAGCGAACGTACCGGGACTAGCGGGAGGGTCACAGATACGCAGTATTTT

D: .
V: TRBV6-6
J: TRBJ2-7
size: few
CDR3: CASSPSTSSYEQYF
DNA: TGTGCCAGCAGTCCATCGACAAGCTCCTACGAGCAGTACTTC

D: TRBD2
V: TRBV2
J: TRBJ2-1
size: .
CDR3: CASRGGSGSSYNEQFF
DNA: TGTGCCAGCAGGGGGGGTAGCGGGAGCTCCTACAATGAGCAGTTCTTC

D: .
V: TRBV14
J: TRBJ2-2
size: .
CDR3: CASSRMNGLNTGELFF
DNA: TGTGCCAGCAGCCGGATGAACGGACTAAACACCGGGGAGCTGTTTTTT

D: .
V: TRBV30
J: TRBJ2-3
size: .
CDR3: CAWSLGGGGLSTDTQYF
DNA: TGTGCCTGGAGCCTGGGTGGCGGGGGCCTAAGCACAGATACGCAGTATTTT

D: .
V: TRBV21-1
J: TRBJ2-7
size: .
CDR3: CASSKAAGAGKGYTPYEQYF
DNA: TGTGCCAGCAGCAAAGCTGCGGGGGCCGGAAAGGGATACACACCTTACGAGCAGTACTTC

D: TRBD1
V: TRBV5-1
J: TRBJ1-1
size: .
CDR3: CASSLDLYRGLGTEAFF
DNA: TGCGCCAGCAGCTTGGACTTATACAGGGGGCTGGGCACTGAAGCTTTCTTT

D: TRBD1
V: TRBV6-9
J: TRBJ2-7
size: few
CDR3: CASRTGQGSYEQYF
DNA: TGTGCCAGCAGGACGGGACAGGGTTCCTACGAGCAGTACTTC

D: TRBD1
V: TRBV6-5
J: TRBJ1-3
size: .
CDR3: CASRPGQRYGNTIYF
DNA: TGTGCCAGCCGCCCGGGACAGCGATACGGAAACACCATATATTTT

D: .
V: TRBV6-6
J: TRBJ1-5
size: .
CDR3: CATQAGGGQPQHF
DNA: TGTGCCACCCAAGCCGGGGGGGGTCAGCCCCAGCATTTT